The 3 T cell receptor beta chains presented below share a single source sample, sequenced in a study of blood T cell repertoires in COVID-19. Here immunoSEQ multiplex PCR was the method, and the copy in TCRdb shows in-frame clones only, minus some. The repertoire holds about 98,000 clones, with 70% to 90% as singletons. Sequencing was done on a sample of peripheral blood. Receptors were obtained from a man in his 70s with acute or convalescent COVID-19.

The CDR3 sequence is CASTSGRGEKLFF. DNA of the CDR3: TGTGCCAGTACCTCAGGACGAGGGGAAAAACTGTTTTTT. The V gene is TRBV19, the J gene TRBJ1-4; no clear D gene. CDR3 size: 13 residues. CDR1 is LNHDA and CDR2 is SQIVND in the germline V gene (reference sequence). Trimming took off 7 bases at V and 8 bases at J, with 14 bases between the two ends.

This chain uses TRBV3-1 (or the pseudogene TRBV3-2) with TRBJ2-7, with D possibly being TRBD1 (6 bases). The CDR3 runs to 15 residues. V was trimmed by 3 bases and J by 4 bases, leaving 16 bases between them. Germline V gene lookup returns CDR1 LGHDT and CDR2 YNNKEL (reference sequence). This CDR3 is CASSQTATGHYEQYF. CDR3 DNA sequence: TGTGCCAGCAGCCAGACGGCGACAGGACATTACGAGCAGTACTTC.

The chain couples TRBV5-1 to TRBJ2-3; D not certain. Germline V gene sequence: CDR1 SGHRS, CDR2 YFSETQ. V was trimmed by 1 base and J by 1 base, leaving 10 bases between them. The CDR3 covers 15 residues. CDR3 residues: CASSLLHRGTDTQYF. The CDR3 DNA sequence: TGCGCCAGCAGCTTGTTGCACAGAGGCACAGATACGCAGTATTTT.